This T cell receptor (beta chain) appears in the sequencing data of a study of CD4+ T cells in melanoma. Study-wide results and caveats: A reported correlation linked neoantigen-specific CD4+ T cells to CD8+, macrophage and B cell function. Neoantigen-specific CD4+ T cells in melanoma reportedly had diverse differentiation states.

The method was immunoSEQ multiplex PCR; TCRdb's version includes in-frame clones alone and lacks a portion of them. The sample has 4,500 to 6,500 clones, about two thirds seen once. Comments on this clone: Its antigen is still unknown.

The source of this sequence is a human donor with melanoma. The material sequenced was cells from a culture (not recorded whether cultured in vitro).

CDR3 loop: CASSLSNIVYNEQFF. The DNA of the CDR3 is TGTGCCAGCAGTTTATCGAATATAGTCTACAATGAGCAGTTCTTC. The V gene is TRBV27, the J gene TRBJ2-1; D call uncertain. The CDR3 is 15 residues long. Germline assignment: CDR1 MNHEY and CDR2 SMNVEV (reference sequence). Trimming stripped 0 bases from V and 3 bases from J, with 9 bases between.